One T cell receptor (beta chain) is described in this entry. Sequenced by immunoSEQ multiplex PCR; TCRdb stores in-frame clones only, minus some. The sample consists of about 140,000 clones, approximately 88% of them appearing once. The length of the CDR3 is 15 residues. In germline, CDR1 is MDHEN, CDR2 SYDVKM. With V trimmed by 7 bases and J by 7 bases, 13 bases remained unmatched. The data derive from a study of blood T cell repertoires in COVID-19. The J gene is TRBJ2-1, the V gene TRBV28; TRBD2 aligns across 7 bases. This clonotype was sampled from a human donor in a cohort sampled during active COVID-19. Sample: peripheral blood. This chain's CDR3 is CASNWGDYGRNEQFF. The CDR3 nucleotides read TGTGCCAGCAACTGGGGGGACTACGGACGGAATGAGCAGTTCTTC.